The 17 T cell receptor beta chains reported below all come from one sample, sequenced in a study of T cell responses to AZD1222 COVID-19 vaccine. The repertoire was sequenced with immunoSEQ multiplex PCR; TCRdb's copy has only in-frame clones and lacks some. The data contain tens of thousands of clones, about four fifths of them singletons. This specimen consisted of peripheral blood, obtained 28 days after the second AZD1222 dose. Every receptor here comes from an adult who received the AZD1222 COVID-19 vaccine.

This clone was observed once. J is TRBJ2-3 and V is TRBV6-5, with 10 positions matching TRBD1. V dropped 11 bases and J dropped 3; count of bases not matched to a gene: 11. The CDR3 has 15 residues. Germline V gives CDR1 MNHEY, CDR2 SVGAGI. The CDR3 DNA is TGTGCCTCCTCAGGGGACAGGGGAAGGACAGATACGCAGTATTTT. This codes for CASSGDRGRTDTQYF.

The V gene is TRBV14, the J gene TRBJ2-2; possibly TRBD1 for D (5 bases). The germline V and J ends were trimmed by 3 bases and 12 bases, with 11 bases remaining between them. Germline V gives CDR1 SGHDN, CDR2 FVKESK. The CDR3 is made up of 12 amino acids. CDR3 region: CASSHFRTQLFF. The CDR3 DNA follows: TGTGCCAGCAGCCATTTTAGGACACAGCTGTTTTTT.

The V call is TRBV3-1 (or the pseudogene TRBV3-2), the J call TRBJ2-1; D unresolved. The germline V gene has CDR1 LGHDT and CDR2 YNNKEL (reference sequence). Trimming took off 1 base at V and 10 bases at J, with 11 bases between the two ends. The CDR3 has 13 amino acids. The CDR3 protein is CASSQGKGREQFF. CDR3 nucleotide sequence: TGTGCCAGCAGCCAAGGAAAAGGCAGGGAGCAGTTCTTC.

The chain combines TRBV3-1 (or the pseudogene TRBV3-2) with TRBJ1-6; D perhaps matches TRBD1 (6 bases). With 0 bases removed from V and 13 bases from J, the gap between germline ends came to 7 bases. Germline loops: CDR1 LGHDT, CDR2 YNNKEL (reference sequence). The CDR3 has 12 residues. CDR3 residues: CASSQDQGPLHF. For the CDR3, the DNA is TGTGCCAGCAGCCAAGACCAGGGGCCCCTCCACTTT.

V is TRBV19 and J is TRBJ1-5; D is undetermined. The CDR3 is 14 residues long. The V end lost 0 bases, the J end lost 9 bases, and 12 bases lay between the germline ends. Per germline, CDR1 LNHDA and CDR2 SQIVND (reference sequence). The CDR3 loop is CASSIEVAAGPQHF. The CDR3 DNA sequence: TGTGCCAGTAGTATAGAAGTGGCGGCGGGGCCCCAGCATTTT.

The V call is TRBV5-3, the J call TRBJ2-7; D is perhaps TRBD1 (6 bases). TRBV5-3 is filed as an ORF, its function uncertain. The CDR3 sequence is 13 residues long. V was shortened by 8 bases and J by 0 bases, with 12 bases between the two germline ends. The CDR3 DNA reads TGTGCCAGTGCCGGACAGAGCTCCTACGAGCAGTACTTC. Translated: CASAGQSSYEQYF.

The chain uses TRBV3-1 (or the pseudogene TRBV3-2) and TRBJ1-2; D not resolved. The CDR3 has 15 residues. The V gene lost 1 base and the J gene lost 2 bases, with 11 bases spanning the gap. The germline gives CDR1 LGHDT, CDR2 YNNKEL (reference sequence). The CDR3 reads CASSQGPKGNYGYTF. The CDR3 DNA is TGTGCCAGCAGCCAAGGCCCCAAGGGCAACTATGGCTACACCTTC.

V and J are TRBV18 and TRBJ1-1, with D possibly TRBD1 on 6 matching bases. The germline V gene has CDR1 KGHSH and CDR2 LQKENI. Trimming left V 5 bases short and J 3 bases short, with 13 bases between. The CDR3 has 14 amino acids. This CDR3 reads CASSSDSADTEAFF. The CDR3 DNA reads TGTGCCAGCTCATCGGACAGCGCGGACACTGAAGCTTTCTTT.

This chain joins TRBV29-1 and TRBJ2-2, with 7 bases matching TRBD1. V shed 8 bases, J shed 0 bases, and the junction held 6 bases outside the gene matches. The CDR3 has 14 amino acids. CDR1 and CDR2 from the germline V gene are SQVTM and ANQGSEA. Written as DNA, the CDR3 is TGCAGCCATACCGGGACAGCGAACACCGGGGAGCTGTTTTTT. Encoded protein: CSHTGTANTGELFF.

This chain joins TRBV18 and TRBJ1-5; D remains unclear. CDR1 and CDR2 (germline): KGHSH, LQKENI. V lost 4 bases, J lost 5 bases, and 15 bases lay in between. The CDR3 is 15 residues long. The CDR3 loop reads CASSLTANSDQPQHF. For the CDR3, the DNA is TGTGCCAGCTCACTCACAGCGAACTCGGATCAGCCCCAGCATTTT.

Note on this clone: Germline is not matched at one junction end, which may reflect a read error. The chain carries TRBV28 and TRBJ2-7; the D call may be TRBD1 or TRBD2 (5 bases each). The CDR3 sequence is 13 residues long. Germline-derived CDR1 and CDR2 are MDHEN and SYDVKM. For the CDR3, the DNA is TGCGGGACGATGAGGTATAACAGCTACGAGCAGTACTTC. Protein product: CGTMRYNSYEQYF.

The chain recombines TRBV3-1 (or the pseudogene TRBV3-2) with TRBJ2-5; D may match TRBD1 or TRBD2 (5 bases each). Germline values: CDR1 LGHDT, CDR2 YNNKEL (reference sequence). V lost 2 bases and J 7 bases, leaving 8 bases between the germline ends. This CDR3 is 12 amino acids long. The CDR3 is CASSQSGGTQYF. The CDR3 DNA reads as TGTGCCAGCAGCCAATCTGGGGGGACCCAGTACTTC.

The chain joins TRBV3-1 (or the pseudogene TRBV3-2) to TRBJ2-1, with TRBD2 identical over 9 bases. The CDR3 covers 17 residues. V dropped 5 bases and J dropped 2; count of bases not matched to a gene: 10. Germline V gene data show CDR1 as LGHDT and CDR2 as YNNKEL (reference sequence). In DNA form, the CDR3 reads TGTGCCAGCAGCTACCCACTTAGCGGGGGCCCCTACAATGAGCAGTTCTTC. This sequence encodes CASSYPLSGGPYNEQFF.

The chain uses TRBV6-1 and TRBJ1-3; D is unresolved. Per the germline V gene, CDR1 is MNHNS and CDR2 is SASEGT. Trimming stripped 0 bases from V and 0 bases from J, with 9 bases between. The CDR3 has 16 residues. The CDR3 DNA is TGTGCCAGCAGTGAAGCGGTCACAGTCTCTGGAAACACCATATATTTT. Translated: CASSEAVTVSGNTIYF.

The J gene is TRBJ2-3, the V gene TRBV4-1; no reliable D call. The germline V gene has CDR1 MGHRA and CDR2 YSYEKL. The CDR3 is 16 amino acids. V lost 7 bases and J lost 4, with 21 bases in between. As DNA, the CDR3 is TGCGCCAGCAACCTCCAATCTAGGACGTACCCAGATACGCAGTATTTT. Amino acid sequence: CASNLQSRTYPDTQYF.

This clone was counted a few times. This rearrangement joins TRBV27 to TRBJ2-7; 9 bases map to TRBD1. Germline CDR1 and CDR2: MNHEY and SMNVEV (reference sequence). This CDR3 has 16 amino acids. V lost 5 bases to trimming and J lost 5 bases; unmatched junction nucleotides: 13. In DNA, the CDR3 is TGTGCCAGCAGTCTACAAGACGGGACAGGGCTGCACGAGCAGTACTTC. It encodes CASSLQDGTGLHEQYF.

CDR3 sequence (DNA): TGCAGCGTTTTGACCTCTGACAGGGGGCGAGTGGGCGGGGAGCTGTTTTTT. Protein sequence: CSVLTSDRGRVGGELFF. The chain has TRBV29-1 and TRBJ2-2; TRBD1 matches at 10 bases. The J segment lost 7 bases and the V segment lost 5 bases, leaving 16 bases of the junction unmatched. Germline CDR1 and CDR2: SQVTM and ANQGSEA. CDR3 length: 17 amino acids.